Detailed here is one T cell receptor (beta chain). Method: immunoSEQ multiplex PCR; TCRdb's copy keeps in-frame clones and lacks some. The sample contains approximately 300,000 clones, 87% of which appear only once. This specimen belongs to a study of blood T cell repertoires in COVID-19. Study at large: Specimens from acute and convalescent COVID-19 originated in the United States, Italy and Spain. The analysed material was cDNA or gDNA that came from T cells, B-cell-depleted T cells, or PBMCs.

The CDR3 length is 15 residues. The V and J ends lost 4 bases and 1 base respectively, with 13 bases between them. Germline V lookup: CDR1 KGHSH, CDR2 LQKENI. Living in about two dozen US areas, the participants were between roughly 18 and 89 years of age. Cohort placement rested on clinical history that participants reported themselves. This TCR derives from a woman under 40 who had recovered from COVID-19. The sequencing sample was made of PBMCs or T cells enriched from blood (not recorded which). The rearrangement links TRBV18 to TRBJ1-2, with D perhaps matching TRBD1 (5 bases). CDR3 sequence: CASSRAGGINYGYTF. CDR3 bases: TGTGCCAGCTCACGAGCCGGGGGGATTAACTATGGCTACACCTTC.